The 10 T cell receptor beta chains listed next were all sequenced from one sample in a study of cytomegalovirus exposure and HLA in healthy donors. PCR used 60 Vbeta primers and 13 Jbeta primers. The repertoire was sequenced with immunoSEQ multiplex PCR; TCRdb's copy has only in-frame clones and lacks some. The sample contains 85,000 to 100,000 clones, about 63% of which appear only once. Sequencing was carried out using PBMCs. The receptors were gathered from a woman aged 25 to 39 in good health and CMV-seronegative.

In nucleotides, the CDR3 is TGTGCCAGCAGCCGCCGGGACAGCACCTACGAGCAGTACTTC. Translating gives CASSRRDSTYEQYF. The V gene is TRBV7-2, the J gene TRBJ2-7, with 7 bases lining up with TRBD1. Germline V gene sequence: CDR1 SGHTA, CDR2 FQGNSA. CDR3 size: 14 residues. V gave up 5 bases and J gave up 2 bases; unmatched junction bases: 6.

The chain has TRBV14 and TRBJ2-1; D is possibly TRBD2 (6 bases). CDR3 length: 15 amino acids. The ends were cut back, 0 bases at V and 6 bases at J, with 12 bases in the middle. Germline CDR1 is SGHDN and CDR2 is FVKESK. DNA for the CDR3: TGTGCCAGCAGCCAAGATCTATTCGGGGGCAATGAGCAGTTCTTC. It yields the protein CASSQDLFGGNEQFF.

This chain joins TRBV5-1 and TRBJ2-5; D may be TRBD1 (5 bases). The CDR3 loop spans 15 amino acids. Germline CDR1 reads SGHRS; CDR2 reads YFSETQ. Trimming pared 0 bases from V and 5 bases from J, leaving 14 bases between. CDR3 DNA: TGCGCCAGCAGCTTGGTATTCAGGGTGGAGGAGACCCAGTACTTC. It yields the protein CASSLVFRVEETQYF.

J is TRBJ2-5 and V is TRBV4-1, with D maybe TRBD2 (5 bases). Germline loops: CDR1 MGHRA, CDR2 YSYEKL. This CDR3 contains 15 residues. V was cut by 1 base and J by 4 bases, with 13 bases left in between. The CDR3 DNA reads TGCGCCAGCAGCCAAGCTTTTCGGGGAGCAGAGACCCAGTACTTC. Protein sequence: CASSQAFRGAETQYF.

The chain joins TRBV7-9 to TRBJ1-1; TRBD1 aligns across 7 bases. In germline, CDR1 is SEHNR, CDR2 FQNEAQ (reference sequence). The length of the CDR3 is 14 residues. Unmatched junction bases numbered 0, after V lost 1 base and J lost 1 base. The chain's CDR3 is CASSLGQGNTEAFF. The CDR3 DNA sequence: TGTGCCAGCAGCTTAGGACAGGGGAACACTGAAGCTTTCTTT.

The V and J genes are TRBV5-8 and TRBJ2-3; 7 bases fit TRBD2. CDR1 is SGHTS, CDR2 YDEGEE, per germline. This CDR3 is 13 amino acids long. The V gene end was trimmed by 4 bases and the J gene end by 4 bases; junction bases not matched to a gene: 3. CDR3 amino acids: CASSPGRADTQYF. The CDR3 nucleotides read TGTGCCAGCAGCCCGGGGAGGGCAGATACGCAGTATTTT.

This clone has a handful of counts. DNA for the CDR3: TGTGCCAGCAGCTTGGCGGCAGCGTACAATGAGCAGTTCTTC. It codes for CASSLAAAYNEQFF. The V call is TRBV5-4, the J call TRBJ2-1; D unclear. The CDR3 consists of 14 residues. The ends were cut back, 0 bases at V and 4 bases at J, with 8 bases in the middle. CDR1 SGHNT and CDR2 YYREEE come from the germline V gene (reference sequence).

Points on this clone: The same CDR3 can be traced to other DNA sequences in this sample. The rearrangement joins TRBV7-2 to TRBJ2-3; D is perhaps TRBD2 (5 bases). V lost 8 bases, J lost 0 bases, and 9 bases lay in between. This CDR3 has 13 residues. From germline, CDR1 is SGHTA and CDR2 FQGNSA. The CDR3: CASRTGSTDTQYF. CDR3 DNA sequence: TGTGCCAGCCGAACGGGGAGCACAGATACGCAGTATTTT.

The chain joins TRBV11-2 to TRBJ2-7; 7 nucleotides align to TRBD1. Germline values: CDR1 SGHAT, CDR2 FQNNGV. The V segment lost 4 bases and the J segment 4 bases; nucleotides outside the gene matches: 7. The CDR3 length is 14 residues. Here the CDR3 reads CASSWPGGRYEQYF. The CDR3 DNA sequence: TGTGCCAGCAGCTGGCCAGGGGGACGGTACGAGCAGTACTTC. Drawing the rest from reference TRBV11-2 and TRBJ2-7, the complete variable domain is EAGVAQSPRYKIIEKRQSVAFWCNPISGHATLYWYQQILGQGPKLLIQFQNNGVVDDSQLPKDRFSAERLKGVDSTLKIQPAKLEDSAVYLCASSWPGGRYEQYFGPGTRLTVT.

A few counts support this clone. The chain employs TRBV25-1 and TRBJ1-2, with D maybe TRBD1 (5 bases). With 2 bases removed from V and 4 bases from J, the gap between germline ends came to 17 bases. The CDR3 has 16 amino acids. CDR1 is MGHDK, CDR2 SYGVNS, per germline. In DNA, the CDR3 is TGTGCCAGCAGTGAAATGGGTAGCAGGGAAGTCTATGGCTACACCTTC. The encoded protein is CASSEMGSREVYGYTF.